These T cell receptor beta chains were read from a single sample in a study of T cell responses to AZD1222 COVID-19 vaccine. Using immunoSEQ multiplex PCR, the repertoire was profiled, and TCRdb retains in-frame clones only, with some absent. Counted here are roughly 120,000 clones, over 85% occurring once; the ten biggest clones make up around 4.5%. Sequenced material: peripheral blood, taken on day 0 of AZD1222 vaccination. These receptor sequences come from an adult in good health. Each CDR3 is given with its conserved first and last residue. The D gene is left open where the match is weak.

v_call: TRBV6-1
d_call: TRBD1
j_call: TRBJ1-2
cdr3_nt: TGTGCCAGCAGTGAACGGGGACAGAGACCCTGGAGCTACACCTTC
cdr3_aa: CASSERGQRPWSYTF

v_call: TRBV19
d_call: -
j_call: TRBJ1-5
cdr3_nt: TGTGCCAGTAGTATACAGGCAGGCAATCAGCCCCAGCATTTT
cdr3_aa: CASSIQAGNQPQHF

v_call: TRBV5-1
d_call: TRBD1
j_call: TRBJ2-4
cdr3_nt: TGCGCCAGCAGCTTGAACAGGGGCTCAAACATTCAGTACTTC
cdr3_aa: CASSLNRGSNIQYF

v_call: TRBV20-1
d_call: TRBD1
j_call: TRBJ2-7
cdr3_nt: TGCAGTGCTAGCAGGGGGCACGAGCAGTACTTC
cdr3_aa: CSASRGHEQYF

v_call: TRBV5-4
d_call: -
j_call: TRBJ1-2
cdr3_nt: TGTGCCAGCAGCTCCGGGACCCGGTTATACTATGGCTACACCTTC
cdr3_aa: CASSSGTRLYYGYTF

v_call: TRBV27
d_call: -
j_call: TRBJ2-7
cdr3_nt: TGTGCCAGCAGTTTATATCGGGGTTCCTACGAGCAGTACTTC
cdr3_aa: CASSLYRGSYEQYF

v_call: TRBV5-1
d_call: -
j_call: TRBJ1-2
cdr3_nt: TGCGCCAGCAGCTTGGACGAGGGCTACACCTTC
cdr3_aa: CASSLDEGYTF

v_call: TRBV11-2
d_call: TRBD1
j_call: TRBJ2-7
cdr3_nt: TGTGCCAGCAGCCCCGAGGTAGGGGGCCAGGTGCAGTACTTC
cdr3_aa: CASSPEVGGQVQYF

v_call: TRBV6-2/TRBV6-3
d_call: -
j_call: TRBJ1-1
cdr3_nt: TGTGCCAGCAGCCGAAGCGTCCGAAATGAAGCTTTCTTT
cdr3_aa: CASSRSVRNEAFF

v_call: TRBV5-5
d_call: TRBD1
j_call: TRBJ1-2
cdr3_nt: TGTGCCAGCAGCTTGACGGGACAGGGGACCTATGGCTACACCTTC
cdr3_aa: CASSLTGQGTYGYTF